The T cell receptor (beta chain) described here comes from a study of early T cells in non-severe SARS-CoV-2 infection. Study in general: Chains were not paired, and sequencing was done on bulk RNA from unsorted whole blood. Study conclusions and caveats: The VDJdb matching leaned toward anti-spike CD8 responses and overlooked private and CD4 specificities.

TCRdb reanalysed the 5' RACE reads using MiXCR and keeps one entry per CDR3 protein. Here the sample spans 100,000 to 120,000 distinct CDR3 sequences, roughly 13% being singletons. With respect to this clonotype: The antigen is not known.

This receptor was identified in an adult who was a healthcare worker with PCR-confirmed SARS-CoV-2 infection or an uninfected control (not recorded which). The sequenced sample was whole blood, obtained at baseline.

DNA of the CDR3: TGTGCCAGCAGTTTCTGGGGACTAGCGGTAAAGGGCTCCTACAATGAGCAGTTCTTC. The encoded protein is CASSFWGLAVKGSYNEQFF. The V and J genes are TRBV28 and TRBJ2-1; 11 bases line up with TRBD2. CDR3 length equals 19 residues. The trim removed 3 bases at V and 0 bases at J, leaving 10 bases unmatched. Germline V CDR1 and CDR2: MDHEN, SYDVKM.